This TCR beta chain is from a study of blood T cell repertoires in COVID-19. This table comes from immunoSEQ multiplex PCR, and its TCRdb copy is limited to in-frame clones, with some not included. The data show more than 200,000 clones, around 87% seen once. In its sample, this clone was seen once. Trimming cost V 3 bases and J 6 bases; bases outside gene matches: 8. Germline CDR1 and CDR2: DFQATT and SNEGSKA (reference sequence). The CDR3 sequence is 15 residues long. This receptor was identified in a woman under 40 with acute COVID-19. This chain joins TRBV20-1 and TRBJ1-4; 9 bases fit TRBD1. Sequenced sample: PBMCs or T cells enriched from blood (not recorded which). In DNA form, the CDR3 reads TGCAGTGCTAGTGCGAGGGGACAGGGTGATGAAAAACTGTTTTTT. Translating gives CSASARGQGDEKLFF.